The 16 T cell receptor beta chains given below trace back to one sample, sequenced in a study of tumour-infiltrating T cells in Burkitt lymphoma. The method was immunoSEQ multiplex PCR; TCRdb's version includes in-frame clones alone and lacks a portion of them. The data show about 50,000 clones, with around 31% seen just once and about 3% held by the top ten. The source material was tumor tissue. The receptor source for this set is a human donor with Burkitt lymphoma.

This clone qualifies as medium-sized (0.01 to 0.1%). The rearrangement joins TRBV9 to TRBJ1-5; D unresolved. CDR1 and CDR2 from the germline V gene are SGDLS and YYNGEE. The CDR3 is 14 amino acids. V lost 0 bases to trimming and J lost 3 bases, with 7 bases between them. The CDR3 bases are TGTGCCAGCAGCGTAGGCGATTTCAATCAGCCCCAGCATTTT. It encodes CASSVGDFNQPQHF.

This clone was detected only a few times. This rearrangement joins TRBV5-1 to TRBJ2-2; a possible D gene is TRBD2 (7 bases). The CDR3 runs 13 residues. Between the trimmed V and J ends, which lost 4 bases and 5 bases, there was a span of 9 bases. Germline CDR1 and CDR2: SGHRS and YFSETQ. The CDR3 nucleotides are TGCGCCAGCAGCCGGGGGGCGACCGGGGAGCTGTTTTTT. Its translation: CASSRGATGELFF. The whole variable domain, remainder taken from reference TRBV5-1 and TRBJ2-2, is KAGVTQTPRYLIKTRGQQVTLSCSPISGHRSVSWYQQTPGQGLQFLFEYFSETQRNKGNFPGRFSGRQFSNSRSEMNVSTLELGDSALYLCASSRGATGELFFGEGSRLTVL.

The sample holds a few counts of this clone. The chain uses TRBV7-9 and TRBJ2-6, with D unresolved. Germline assignment: CDR1 SEHNR and CDR2 FQNEAQ (reference sequence). V was cut by 4 bases and J by 0 bases, with 13 bases left in between. The CDR3 totals 17 residues. The CDR3 bases are TGTGCCAGCAGCTCCCAAAAAGGTAGCTCTGGGGCCAACGTCCTGACTTTC. Amino acids: CASSSQKGSSGANVLTF.

The chain joins TRBV12-5 to TRBJ2-1, with D unresolved. The CDR3 consists of 12 residues. Looked up from germline, CDR1 is LGHNT and CDR2 is FRNRAP. The V end was cut by 6 bases, the J end by 7 bases, with 10 bases between. The DNA for the CDR3 is TGTGCTAGTGGCCTCTCCCTGAATGAGCAGTTCTTC. This encodes CASGLSLNEQFF.

The chain has TRBV15 and TRBJ2-5; TRBD2 might be the D (7 bases). V was trimmed by 3 bases and J by 4 bases, leaving 15 bases between them. The CDR3 contains 15 residues. Germline lookup yields CDR1 LNHNV and CDR2 YYDKDF (reference sequence). The CDR3 bases are TGTGCCACCAGCAGGGGGGGGCCGGGTCCAGAGACCCAGTACTTC. It translates to CATSRGGPGPETQYF.

The chain combines TRBV19 with TRBJ2-2, with D maybe TRBD2 (5 bases). Germline loops: CDR1 LNHDA, CDR2 SQIVND (reference sequence). The CDR3 sequence is 16 residues long. Trimming removed 3 bases from V and 5 bases from J, with 16 bases in between. The CDR3 loop is CASSIWLADLTGELFF. The CDR3 coding sequence is TGTGCCAGTAGTATTTGGCTAGCAGATCTTACCGGGGAGCTGTTTTTT. The full variable domain, in which reference TRBV19 and TRBJ2-2 provide the parts outside the CDR3, is DGGITQSPKYLFRKEGQNVTLSCEQNLNHDAMYWYRQDPGQGLRLIYYSQIVNDFQKGDIAEGYSVSREKKESFPLTVTSAQKNPTAFYLCASSIWLADLTGELFFGEGSRLTVL.

The gene calls are TRBV6-5 and TRBJ2-3; TRBD1 is a possible D gene (5 bases). From germline, CDR1 is MNHEY and CDR2 SVGAGI. CDR3 size: 14 residues. V lost 6 bases, J lost 8 bases, and 18 bases lay in between. This CDR3 reads CASRPGQGRSTQYF. The CDR3 DNA reads as TGTGCCAGCAGACCTGGCCAGGGTCGGAGTACGCAGTATTTT.

J is TRBJ2-3 and V is TRBV7-2; 9 nucleotides line up with TRBD1. J gave up 6 bases and V 5 bases, and 6 bases lay outside the gene matches. The CDR3 runs 14 residues. Germline V gene sequence: CDR1 SGHTA, CDR2 FQGNSA. The chain's CDR3 is CASSPRTGDDTQYF. CDR3 in DNA: TGTGCCAGCAGCCCACGGACAGGGGACGATACGCAGTATTTT.

The V and J genes are TRBV4-1 and TRBJ2-7; D gene unclear. The CDR3 totals 14 residues. Looked up from germline, CDR1 is MGHRA and CDR2 is YSYEKL. V was shortened by 0 bases and J by 2 bases, with 8 bases between the two germline ends. The CDR3 DNA is TGCGCCAGCAGCCAAGATATCGGACCCTACGAGCAGTACTTC. This codes for CASSQDIGPYEQYF.

This clone was observed a few times. The rearrangement joins TRBV13 to TRBJ2-2; the D is unclear. Between the trimmed V and J ends, which lost 3 bases and 1 base, there was a span of 9 bases. Germline V lookup: CDR1 PRHDT, CDR2 FYEKMQ (reference sequence). This CDR3 comprises 15 residues. DNA for the CDR3: TGTGCCAGCAGCTTCTTAGGCCTGAACACCGGGGAGCTGTTTTTT. Encoded protein: CASSFLGLNTGELFF. The variable domain in full, with the rest retrieved from reference TRBV13 and TRBJ2-2, is AAGVIQSPRHLIKEKRETATLKCYPIPRHDTVYWYQQGPGQDPQFLISFYEKMQSDKGSIPDRFSAQQFSDYHSELNMSSLELGDSALYFCASSFLGLNTGELFFGEGSRLTVL.

J is TRBJ2-5 and V is TRBV29-1; D is possibly TRBD1 or TRBD2 (6 bases each). CDR1 and CDR2 from the germline V gene are SQVTM and ANQGSEA. V lost 6 bases to trimming and J lost 1 base, with 9 bases between them. The CDR3 consists of 12 residues. DNA of the CDR3: TGCAGCGTGGGGGGCCTCCAAGAGACCCAGTACTTC. Protein product: CSVGGLQETQYF.

The chain employs TRBV4-1 and TRBJ1-4; tentative D call: TRBD1 (5 bases). Germline assignment: CDR1 MGHRA and CDR2 YSYEKL. V was pared by 4 bases and J by 5 bases, with 20 bases between. CDR3 length: 17 amino acids. The CDR3 loop is CASSPPPWGWRNEKLFF. The DNA for the CDR3 is TGCGCCAGCAGCCCACCCCCCTGGGGCTGGAGAAATGAAAAACTGTTTTTT.

V usage is TRBV23-1 and J usage is TRBJ1-1; perhaps TRBD1 as D (6 bases). TRBV23-1 is identified as an open reading frame with a role that is uncertain. V was shortened by 7 bases and J by 4 bases, with 25 bases between the two germline ends. This CDR3 contains 17 residues. DNA for the CDR3: TGCGCCAGCACTTTGAGAAGGGGTCCCCCACAGGGCACTGAAGCTTTCTTT. This encodes CASTLRRGPPQGTEAFF.

This sequence joins TRBV19 and TRBJ2-1, with a tentative D call TRBD2 (7 bases). The CDR3 covers 15 residues. The germline V gene has CDR1 LNHDA and CDR2 SQIVND (reference sequence). V was clipped by 0 bases and J by 4 bases, with 10 bases between them. The CDR3 coding sequence is TGTGCCAGTAGTATAGACGGGGGGACATACAATGAGCAGTTCTTC. It translates to CASSIDGGTYNEQFF.

The rearrangement uses TRBV29-1 and TRBJ1-1; no firm D call. The germline V and J ends were trimmed by 5 bases and 6 bases, with 10 bases remaining between them. The germline CDR1 and CDR2 sequences are SQVTM and ANQGSEA. The CDR3 loop spans 11 amino acids. In nucleotides, the CDR3 is TGCAGCGTTATGGGGTACGCTGAAGCTTTCTTT. This sequence encodes CSVMGYAEAFF.

This rearrangement joins TRBV6-1 to TRBJ2-3; TRBD1 agrees at 7 bases. Germline assignment: CDR1 MNHNS and CDR2 SASEGT. The CDR3 loop spans 15 amino acids. The V and J ends lost 7 bases and 2 bases, in that order; junction bases with no gene match: 9. CDR3 sequence: CASILTGDPTDTQYF. The CDR3 DNA is TGTGCCAGCATTCTTACAGGGGATCCCACAGATACGCAGTATTTT.